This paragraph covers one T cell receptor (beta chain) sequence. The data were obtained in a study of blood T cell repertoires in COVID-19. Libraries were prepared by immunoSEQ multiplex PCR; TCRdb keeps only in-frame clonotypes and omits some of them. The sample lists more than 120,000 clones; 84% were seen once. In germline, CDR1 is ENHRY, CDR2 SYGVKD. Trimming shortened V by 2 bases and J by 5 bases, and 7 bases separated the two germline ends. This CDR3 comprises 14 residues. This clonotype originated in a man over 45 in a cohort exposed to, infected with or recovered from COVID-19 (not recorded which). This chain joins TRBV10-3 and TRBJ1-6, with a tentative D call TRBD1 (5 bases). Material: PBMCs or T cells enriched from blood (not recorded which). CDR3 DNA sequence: TGTGCCATCAGTGAGGTCAGGGATAATTCACCCCTCCACTTT. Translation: CAISEVRDNSPLHF.